Below, one T cell receptor beta chain is given with its context. Germline values: CDR1 LGHNA, CDR2 YNFKEQ. There are 16 residues in the CDR3. Trimming cost V 0 bases and J 6 bases, with 15 bases left between them. TCRdb's copy holds only in-frame clones and misses some; the assay was immunoSEQ multiplex PCR. Of approximately 190,000 clones detected, around four fifths appear once; the ten largest clones hold about 20%. This entry comes from a study of blood T cell repertoires in COVID-19. J is TRBJ1-5 and V is TRBV4-2, with TRBD1 as a possible D gene (6 bases). The clonotype comes from a human donor in a cohort sampled during active COVID-19. Sample: peripheral blood. The DNA for the CDR3 is TGTGCCAGCAGCCAAGACAGGGGAGAGGTGAGTCAGCCCCAGCATTTT. Its translation is CASSQDRGEVSQPQHF.